Presented here are 17 T cell receptor beta chains from one specimen sequenced in a study of blood T cells in healthy people across ages. Sample-barcoded 5' priming and a J-beta primer mix drove a second PCR of about 6 to 11 cycles. TCRdb processed the 5' RACE reads anew with MiXCR; each CDR3 protein has one entry. Among over a million distinct CDR3 sequences listed, approximately 40% were seen once. The sample comprised blood. Receptors were obtained from a woman between 18 and 29 years old in good health.

The rearrangement joins TRBV7-9 to TRBJ2-1, with D tentatively TRBD1 (6 bases). CDR1 and CDR2 from the germline V gene are SEHNR and FQNEAQ (reference sequence). V gave up 2 bases and J gave up 6 bases, with 23 bases separating them. CDR3 length equals 18 residues. CDR3 loop: CASSLWGRGSSSLNEQFF. CDR3 DNA: TGTGCCAGCAGCTTATGGGGCAGGGGATCGTCCTCCCTCAATGAGCAGTTCTTC.

The CDR3 reads CATSRDAGEQYF. The CDR3 coding sequence is TGTGCCACCAGCAGAGATGCCGGCGAGCAGTACTTC. V and J are TRBV15 and TRBJ2-5; D call uncertain. The tail of the sequence fits TRBJ2-7 better, so the J call may be wrong. This CDR3 is 12 amino acids long. CDR1 is LNHNV, CDR2 YYDKDF, per germline (reference sequence).

The gene calls are TRBV7-8 and TRBJ1-1; D gene unclear. V gave up 1 base and J gave up 0 bases, with 9 bases separating them. CDR1 and CDR2 from the germline V gene are SGHVS and FQNEAQ. CDR3 length: 15 residues. The CDR3 coding sequence is TGTGCCAGCAGCTTAGTAGTGAGGGTGAACACTGAAGCTTTCTTT. Translated: CASSLVVRVNTEAFF.

The rearrangement joins TRBV12-3 or TRBV12-4 to TRBJ2-6, with 8 bases aligning to TRBD1. V trimming: 4 bases; J trimming: 0 bases; junction bases outside the gene matches: 2. The CDR3 contains 16 residues. Here the CDR3 reads CASSWTGSSGANVLTF. The CDR3 region has the DNA TGTGCCAGCAGTTGGACAGGGTCCTCTGGGGCCAACGTCCTGACTTTC.

The J gene is TRBJ2-7, the V gene TRBV20-1; D gene unclear. The V gene's germline CDR1 is DFQATT and CDR2 SNEGSKA (reference sequence). The CDR3 loop spans 15 amino acids. V was trimmed by 6 bases and J by 0 bases, leaving 18 bases between them. In DNA form, the CDR3 reads TGCAGTGCACGACCCCGGGCAGGCAACTCCTACGAGCAGTACTTC. Translated: CSARPRAGNSYEQYF.

This clonotype was counted between two and nine times. The chain combines TRBV6-2 or TRBV6-3 with TRBJ2-2; D gene uncertain. Trimming took off 6 bases at V and 4 bases at J, with 18 bases between the two ends. CDR3 length: 16 residues. Germline values: CDR1 MNHEY, CDR2 SVGEGT. This chain's CDR3 is CASSPTPGLGTGELFF. DNA of the CDR3: TGTGCCAGCAGCCCGACACCCGGGCTTGGCACCGGGGAGCTGTTTTTT.

The V gene is TRBV18, the J gene TRBJ2-6; 7 bases map to TRBD2. The CDR3 consists of 18 residues. After removal of 4 bases from V and 4 bases from J, the junction contained 13 bases not matched to a gene. Germline V lookup: CDR1 KGHSH, CDR2 LQKENI. In DNA, the CDR3 is TGTGCCAGCTCACAGCCCCCGGGGGGAATGGAAGGGGCCAACGTCCTGACTTTC. Translated, it gives CASSQPPGGMEGANVLTF.

CDR3 in amino acids: CASSLWEGPQETQYF. Here the CDR3 DNA reads TGTGCCAGCAGCTTATGGGAGGGACCACAAGAGACCCAGTACTTC. The chain links TRBV7-2 to TRBJ2-5; TRBD2 agrees at 7 bases. The CDR3 extends over 15 amino acids. The V gene's germline CDR1 is SGHTA and CDR2 FQGNSA. V gave up 2 bases and J gave up 2 bases; unmatched junction bases: 5.

The DNA for the CDR3 is TGTGCCAGCAGTTCGACCGGGACTGCTAGGTTCGAGCAGTACTTC. Translating gives CASSSTGTARFEQYF. V gene TRBV7-9 combines with J gene TRBJ2-7; weak D call: TRBD2 (6 bases). Trimming stripped 6 bases from V and 6 bases from J, with 21 bases between. Looked up from germline, CDR1 is SEHNR and CDR2 is FQNEAQ (reference sequence). CDR3 length: 15 residues.

This clonotype was seen once. The rearrangement joins TRBV5-1 to TRBJ2-3; possible D gene TRBD1, 5 bases. Germline V lookup: CDR1 SGHRS, CDR2 YFSETQ. This CDR3 comprises 15 residues. V gave up 0 bases and J gave up 4 bases, with 12 bases separating them. The CDR3 sequence: CASSLGQLGPDTQYF. The DNA for the CDR3 is TGCGCCAGCAGCTTGGGGCAGCTGGGGCCAGATACGCAGTATTTT.

In its sample, this clonotype was seen a few times. The chain is built from TRBV27 and TRBJ1-2, with D perhaps TRBD1 (5 bases). The CDR3 has 13 residues. V was shortened by 6 bases and J by 5 bases, with 13 bases between the two germline ends. The V gene's germline CDR1 is MNHEY and CDR2 SMNVEV (reference sequence). The CDR3 DNA follows: TGTGCCAGCAGCCTACGACAGACTTATGGCTACACCTTC. Encoded protein: CASSLRQTYGYTF.

About this clonotype itself: The germline gene is not matched at one end of the junction; a read error may be the cause. This chain joins TRBV6-6 and TRBJ2-5; TRBD2 matches 8 bases. Germline CDR1 reads MNHNY; CDR2 reads SVGAGI (reference sequence). The CDR3 is 14 residues long. The DNA of the CDR3 is TGTGCCGGCAGTTATCCCGGGAGGGGGGGGGAGCAGTACTTC. As protein: CAGSYPGRGGEQYF.

The rearrangement links TRBV18 to TRBJ1-5; no clear D gene. Trimming pared 2 bases from V and 11 bases from J, leaving 16 bases between. CDR3 length equals 14 residues. The V gene's germline CDR1 is KGHSH and CDR2 LQKENI. This CDR3 reads CASSPRTELGTQHF. The CDR3 nucleotides are TGTGCCAGCTCACCAAGGACGGAACTCGGGACCCAGCATTTT.

A note on this clonotype: The junction departs from the called germline gene at one end, perhaps through a read error. The chain uses TRBV14 and TRBJ2-1, with 7 bases matching TRBD1. The CDR3 contains 14 residues. Germline V CDR1 and CDR2: SGHDN, FVKESK. CDR3 nucleotide sequence: TGTGCCTGCAGCCAAGGGACAGCCTTCAATGAGCAGTTCTTC. Its protein is CACSQGTAFNEQFF.

Many counts were recorded for this clonotype. The CDR3 spells CASSNSGETQYF. The CDR3, as DNA: TGTGCCAGCAGTAACTCGGGGGAGACCCAGTACTTC. The chain combines TRBV25-1 with TRBJ2-5; weak D call: TRBD2 (5 bases). Germline assignment: CDR1 MGHDK and CDR2 SYGVNS. The CDR3 is 12 residues long. Trimming left V 5 bases short and J 5 bases short, with 9 bases between. The whole variable domain, filled in from reference TRBV25-1 and TRBJ2-5, reads EADIYQTPRYLVIGTGKKITLECSQTMGHDKMYWYQQDPGMELHLIHYSYGVNSTEKGDLSSESTVSRIRTEHFPLTLESARPSHTSQYLCASSNSGETQYFGPGTRLLVL.

In this sample, this clonotype turned up a few times. The chain links TRBV28 to TRBJ1-6; D unclear. This CDR3 is 15 amino acids long. Germline values: CDR1 MDHEN, CDR2 SYDVKM. Trimming pared 5 bases from V and 10 bases from J, leaving 18 bases between. The CDR3 loop is CASSDPGPVMSPLHF. CDR3 nucleotides: TGTGCCAGCAGTGATCCGGGCCCGGTAATGTCACCCCTCCACTTT.

The chain couples TRBV2 to TRBJ2-3; TRBD2 agrees at 7 bases. V lost 5 bases to trimming and J lost 3 bases; unmatched junction nucleotides: 20. Looked up from germline, CDR1 is SNHLY and CDR2 is FYNNEI. This CDR3 spans 19 amino acids. The CDR3 here is CASSSPPSGSPGGTDTQYF. DNA for the CDR3: TGTGCCAGCAGTTCCCCCCCTAGCGGAAGCCCAGGTGGGACAGATACGCAGTATTTT. The whole variable domain, filled in from reference TRBV2 and TRBJ2-3, reads EPEVTQTPSHQVTQMGQEVILRCVPISNHLYFYWYRQILGQKVEFLVSFYNNEISEKSEIFDDQFSVERPDGSNFTLKIRSTKLEDSAMYFCASSSPPSGSPGGTDTQYFGPGTRLTVL.